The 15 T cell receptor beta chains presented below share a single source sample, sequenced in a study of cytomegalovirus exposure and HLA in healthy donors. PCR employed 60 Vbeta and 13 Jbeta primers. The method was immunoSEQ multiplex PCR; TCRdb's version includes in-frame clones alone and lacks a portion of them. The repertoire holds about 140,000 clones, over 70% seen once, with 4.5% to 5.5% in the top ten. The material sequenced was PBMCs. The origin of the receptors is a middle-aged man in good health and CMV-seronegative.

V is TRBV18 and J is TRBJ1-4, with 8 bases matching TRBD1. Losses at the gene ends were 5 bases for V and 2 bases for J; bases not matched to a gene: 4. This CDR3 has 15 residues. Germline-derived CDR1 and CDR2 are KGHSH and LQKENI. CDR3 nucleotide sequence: TGTGCCAGCTCAGACAGGGGTCTGACTAATGAAAAACTGTTTTTT. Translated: CASSDRGLTNEKLFF. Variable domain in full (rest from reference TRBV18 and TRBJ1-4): NAGVMQNPRHLVRRRGQEARLRCSPMKGHSHVYWYRQLPEEGLKFMVYLQKENIIDESGMPKERFSAEFPKEGPSILRIQQVVRGDSAAYFCASSDRGLTNEKLFFGSGTQLSVL.

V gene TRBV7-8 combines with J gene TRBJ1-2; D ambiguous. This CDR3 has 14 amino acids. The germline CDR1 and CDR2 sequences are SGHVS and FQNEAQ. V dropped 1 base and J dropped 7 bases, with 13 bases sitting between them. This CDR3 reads CASSLDQPTGGYTF. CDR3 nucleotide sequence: TGTGCCAGCAGCTTAGATCAGCCCACGGGTGGCTACACCTTC. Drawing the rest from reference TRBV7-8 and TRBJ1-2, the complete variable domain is GAGVSQSPRYKVAKRGQDVALRCDPISGHVSLFWYQQALGQGPEFLTYFQNEAQLDKSGLPSDRFFAERPEGSVSTLKIQRTQQEDSAVYLCASSLDQPTGGYTFGSGTRLTVV.

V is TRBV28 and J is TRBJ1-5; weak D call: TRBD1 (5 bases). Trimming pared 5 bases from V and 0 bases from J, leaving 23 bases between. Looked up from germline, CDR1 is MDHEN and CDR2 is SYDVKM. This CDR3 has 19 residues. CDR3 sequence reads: CASSEWGLREGSSNQPQHF. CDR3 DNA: TGTGCCAGCAGTGAATGGGGACTCAGGGAGGGTTCTAGCAATCAGCCCCAGCATTTT.

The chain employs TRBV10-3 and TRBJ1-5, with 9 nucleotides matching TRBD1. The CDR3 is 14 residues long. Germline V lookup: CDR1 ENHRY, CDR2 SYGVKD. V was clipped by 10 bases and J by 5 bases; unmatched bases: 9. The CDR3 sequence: CATTQGQGYQPQHF. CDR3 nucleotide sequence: TGTGCCACCACCCAGGGACAGGGTTATCAGCCCCAGCATTTT.

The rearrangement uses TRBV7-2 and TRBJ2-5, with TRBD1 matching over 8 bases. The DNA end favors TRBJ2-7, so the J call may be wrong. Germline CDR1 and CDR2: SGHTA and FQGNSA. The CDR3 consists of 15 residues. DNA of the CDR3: TGTGCCAGCAGCTTAGGGCGCAGGGGGCAATACGAGCAGTACTTC. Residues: CASSLGRRGQYEQYF.

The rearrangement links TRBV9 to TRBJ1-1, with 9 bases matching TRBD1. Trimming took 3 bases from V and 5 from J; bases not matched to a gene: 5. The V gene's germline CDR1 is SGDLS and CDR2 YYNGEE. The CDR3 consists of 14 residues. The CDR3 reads CASSAGQGFTEAFF. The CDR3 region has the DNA TGTGCCAGCAGCGCGGGACAGGGTTTTACTGAAGCTTTCTTT. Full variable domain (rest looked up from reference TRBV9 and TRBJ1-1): DSGVTQTPKHLITATGQRVTLRCSPRSGDLSVYWYQQSLDQGLQFLIQYYNGEERAKGNILERFSAQQFPDLHSELNLSSLELGDSALYFCASSAGQGFTEAFFGQGTRLTVV.

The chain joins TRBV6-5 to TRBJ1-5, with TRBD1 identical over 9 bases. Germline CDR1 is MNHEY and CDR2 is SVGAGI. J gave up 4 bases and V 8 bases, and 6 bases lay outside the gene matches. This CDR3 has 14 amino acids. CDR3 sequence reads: CASGLTGGNQPQHF. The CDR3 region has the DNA TGTGCCAGCGGATTGACAGGGGGGAATCAGCCCCAGCATTTT.

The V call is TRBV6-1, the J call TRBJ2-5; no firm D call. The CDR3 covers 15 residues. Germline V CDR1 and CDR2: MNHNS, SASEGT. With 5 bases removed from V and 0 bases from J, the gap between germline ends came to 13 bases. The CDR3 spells CASSPSTANQETQYF. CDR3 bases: TGTGCCAGCAGTCCAAGCACAGCCAACCAAGAGACCCAGTACTTC.

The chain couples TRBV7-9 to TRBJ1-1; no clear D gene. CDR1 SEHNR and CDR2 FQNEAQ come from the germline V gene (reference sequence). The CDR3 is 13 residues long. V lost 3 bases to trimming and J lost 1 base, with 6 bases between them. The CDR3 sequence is CASSFFKNTEAFF. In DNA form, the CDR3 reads TGTGCCAGCAGCTTTTTCAAGAACACTGAAGCTTTCTTT.

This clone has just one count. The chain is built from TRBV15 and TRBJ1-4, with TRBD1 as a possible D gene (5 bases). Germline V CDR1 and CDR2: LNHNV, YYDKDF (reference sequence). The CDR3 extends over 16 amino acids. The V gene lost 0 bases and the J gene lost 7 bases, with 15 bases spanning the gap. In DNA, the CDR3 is TGTGCCACCAGCAGAGAGGGCGGGGGGACGGGTGAAAAACTGTTTTTT. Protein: CATSREGGGTGEKLFF.

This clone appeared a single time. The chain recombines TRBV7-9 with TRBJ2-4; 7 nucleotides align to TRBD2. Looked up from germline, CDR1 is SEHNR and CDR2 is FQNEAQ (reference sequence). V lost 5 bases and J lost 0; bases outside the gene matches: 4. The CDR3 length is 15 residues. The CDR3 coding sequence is TGTGCCAGCAGCCTCGGACTAGGAGCCAAAAACATTCAGTACTTC. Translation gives CASSLGLGAKNIQYF.

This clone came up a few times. CDR3 sequence: CASSEHLTGSYEQYF. In DNA form, the CDR3 reads TGTGCCAGCAGTGAACACCTGACAGGGTCCTACGAGCAGTACTTC. V is TRBV6-1 and J is TRBJ2-7; 7 positions agree with TRBD1. After removal of 2 bases from V and 1 base from J, the junction contained 5 bases not matched to a gene. The CDR3 runs to 15 residues. CDR1 and CDR2 from the germline V gene are MNHNS and SASEGT.

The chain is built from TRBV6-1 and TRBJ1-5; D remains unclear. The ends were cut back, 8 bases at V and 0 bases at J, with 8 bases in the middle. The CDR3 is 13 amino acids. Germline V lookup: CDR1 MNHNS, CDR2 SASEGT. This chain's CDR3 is CASDTASNQPQHF. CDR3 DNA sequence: TGTGCCAGCGACACGGCTAGCAATCAGCCCCAGCATTTT.

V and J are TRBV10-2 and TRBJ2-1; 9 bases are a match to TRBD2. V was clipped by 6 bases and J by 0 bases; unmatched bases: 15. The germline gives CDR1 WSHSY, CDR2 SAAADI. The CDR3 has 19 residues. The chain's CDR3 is CASRPGGSGGSSSYNEQFF. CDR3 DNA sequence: TGCGCCAGCAGACCGGGTGGAAGCGGGGGGTCTAGCTCCTACAATGAGCAGTTCTTC.

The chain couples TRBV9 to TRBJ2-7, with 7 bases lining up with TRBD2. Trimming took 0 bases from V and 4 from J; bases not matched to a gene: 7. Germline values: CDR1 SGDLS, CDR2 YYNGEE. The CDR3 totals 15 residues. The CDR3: CASSVAGGMGYEQYF. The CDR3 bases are TGTGCCAGCAGCGTAGCGGGGGGAATGGGGTACGAGCAGTACTTC.